This section outlines one T cell receptor beta chain sequence together with its context. Authors' analysis steps: Estimates of nucleated cell counts were drawn from the amplification of reference gene primers. TCRdb's table, derived via immunoSEQ multiplex PCR, lists solely in-frame clones and lacks some. Clone size and V and J calls were adopted from that table, with D and trimming inferred from the DNA. This table holds approximately 88,000 clones, approximately 84% found once. The sample belongs to a study of blood T cell repertoires in COVID-19. As for the study in general: Donors in the United States, Italy and Spain gave samples during acute or convalescent COVID-19.

This CDR3 spans 16 amino acids. The sample was peripheral blood. This sequence originates from a man in his 70s with COVID-19, enrolled during active disease. V usage is TRBV21-1 and J usage is TRBJ2-5; TRBD1, the table's D call, was not compared with the DNA. TRBV21-1 is shown as a pseudogene. Written as DNA, the CDR3 is TGTGCCAGCAGCAAAGGCGCACAGTTCCCCCAAGAGACCCAGTACTTC. It yields the protein CASSKGAQFPQETQYF.